This T cell receptor beta chain was recovered during a study of shared clonotypes between healthy human individuals. TCRdb's copy holds only in-frame clones and misses some; the assay was immunoSEQ multiplex PCR. Of around 550,000 clones listed, about 95% are singletons. Naive CD8 cells comprised CD45RO-negative, CCR7-positively selected cells, excluding terminally differentiated effector memory CD45RA+ cells. CDR1 and CDR2 from the germline V gene are LNHDA and SQIVND (reference sequence). Trimming removed 1 base at V and 5 bases at J, with 8 bases between. The CDR3 spans 13 residues. A note on this clone: The same CDR3 also results from other DNA sequences found in this sample.

Sequenced input: naive CD8+ T cells sorted from blood. The receptor was isolated from a woman aged 25 to 45 in good health. The J gene is TRBJ1-1, the V gene TRBV19, with a weak D call TRBD1 (6 bases). This chain's CDR3 is CASSIGRGTEAFF. The DNA for the CDR3 is TGTGCCAGTAGTATAGGGAGGGGGACTGAAGCTTTCTTT.